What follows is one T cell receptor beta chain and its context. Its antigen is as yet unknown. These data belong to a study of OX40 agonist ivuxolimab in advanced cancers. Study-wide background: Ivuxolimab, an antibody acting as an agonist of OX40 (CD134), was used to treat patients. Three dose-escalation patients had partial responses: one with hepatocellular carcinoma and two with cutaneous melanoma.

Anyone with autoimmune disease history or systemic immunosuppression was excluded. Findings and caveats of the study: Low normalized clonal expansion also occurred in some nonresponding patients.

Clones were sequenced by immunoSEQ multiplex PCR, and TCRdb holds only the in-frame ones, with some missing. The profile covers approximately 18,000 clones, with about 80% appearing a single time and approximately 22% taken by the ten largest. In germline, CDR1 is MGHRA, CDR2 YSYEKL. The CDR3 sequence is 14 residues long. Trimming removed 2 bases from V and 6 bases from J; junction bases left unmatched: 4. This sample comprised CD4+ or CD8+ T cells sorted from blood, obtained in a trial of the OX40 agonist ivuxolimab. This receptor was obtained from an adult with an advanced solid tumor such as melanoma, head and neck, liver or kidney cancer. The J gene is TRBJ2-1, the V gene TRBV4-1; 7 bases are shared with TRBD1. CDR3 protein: CASSQKTGLNEQFF. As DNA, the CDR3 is TGCGCCAGCAGCCAAAAGACAGGGCTCAATGAGCAGTTCTTC.